Presented here are 28 T cell receptor beta chains from one specimen sequenced in a study of cytomegalovirus exposure and HLA in healthy donors. Only in-frame clones appear in the TCRdb table, and some are missing; sequencing was by immunoSEQ multiplex PCR. The data contain approximately 270,000 clones, more than 85% of them seen just once; the ten biggest clones take up about 12%. Sample: PBMCs. All receptors come from a man younger than 35 in good health and CMV-seropositive.

The J gene is TRBJ2-5, the V gene TRBV7-9; tentative D call: TRBD1 (6 bases). Germline values: CDR1 SEHNR, CDR2 FQNEAQ (reference sequence). The V and J ends lost 5 bases and 5 bases respectively, with 12 bases between them. CDR3 length: 13 residues. Here the CDR3 reads CASSVTGRETQYF. CDR3 coding DNA: TGTGCCAGCAGCGTAACAGGGCGGGAGACCCAGTACTTC.

The chain uses TRBV5-4 and TRBJ2-2; D is undetermined. V was shortened by 4 bases and J by 4 bases, with 23 bases between the two germline ends. Per germline, CDR1 SGHNT and CDR2 YYREEE (reference sequence). The CDR3 length is 18 residues. CDR3 sequence reads: CASSVQFGSGSITGELFF. The CDR3 coding sequence is TGTGCCAGCAGCGTACAATTCGGATCTGGAAGTATCACCGGGGAGCTGTTTTTT.

This chain connects TRBV7-9 to TRBJ2-1; 9 positions agree with TRBD2. The CDR3 length is 17 residues. V lost 2 bases to trimming and J lost 8 bases; unmatched junction nucleotides: 13. Germline V lookup: CDR1 SEHNR, CDR2 FQNEAQ (reference sequence). CDR3 sequence reads: CASSLNVWREGGYEQFF. The CDR3 region has the DNA TGTGCCAGCAGCTTAAATGTCTGGCGGGAGGGCGGCTATGAGCAGTTCTTC. The variable domain in full, completed from reference TRBV7-9 and TRBJ2-1, reads DTGVSQNPRHKITKRGQNVTFRCDPISEHNRLYWYRQTLGQGPEFLTYFQNEAQLEKSRLLSDRFSAERPKGSFSTLEIQRTEQGDSAMYLCASSLNVWREGGYEQFFGPGTRLTVL.

V gene TRBV7-8 combines with J gene TRBJ2-7, with TRBD2 as a possible D gene (6 bases). The CDR3 contains 15 residues. Trimming took off 1 base at V and 1 base at J, with 11 bases between the two ends. The germline gives CDR1 SGHVS, CDR2 FQNEAQ. The CDR3 bases are TGTGCCAGCAGCTTAGGGAGGGACCCTTCCTACGAGCAGTACTTC. It translates to CASSLGRDPSYEQYF. The variable domain in full, completed from reference TRBV7-8 and TRBJ2-7, reads GAGVSQSPRYKVAKRGQDVALRCDPISGHVSLFWYQQALGQGPEFLTYFQNEAQLDKSGLPSDRFFAERPEGSVSTLKIQRTQQEDSAVYLCASSLGRDPSYEQYFGPGTRLTVT.

The gene calls are TRBV5-1 and TRBJ2-7; 8 bases match TRBD2. J gave up 3 bases and V 2 bases, and 7 bases lay outside the gene matches. Germline V gene data show CDR1 as SGHRS and CDR2 as YFSETQ. This CDR3 spans 15 amino acids. The CDR3 coding sequence is TGCGCCAGCAGCTTCGGGGGGGCTAGCAACTACGAGCAGTACTTC. Its translation: CASSFGGASNYEQYF.

The chain uses TRBV4-3 and TRBJ2-2; D remains unclear. Germline V gene sequence: CDR1 LGHNA, CDR2 YSLEER. The V end was cut by 0 bases, the J end by 6 bases, with 11 bases between. The CDR3 spans 15 residues. CDR3 protein: CASSQDQEGSGELFF. DNA for the CDR3: TGCGCCAGCAGCCAAGATCAAGAAGGGTCCGGGGAGCTGTTTTTT.

The chain joins TRBV9 to TRBJ1-2; D call uncertain. This CDR3 has 14 residues. V was cut by 1 base and J by 5 bases, with 12 bases left in between. CDR1 is SGDLS and CDR2 is YYNGEE in the germline V gene. CDR3 amino acids: CASSVSRGDYGYTF. The CDR3 nucleotides are TGTGCCAGCAGCGTATCTCGCGGGGATTATGGCTACACCTTC.

The genes are TRBV5-1 and TRBJ2-7; TRBD1 is a possible D gene (6 bases). Germline assignment: CDR1 SGHRS and CDR2 YFSETQ. This CDR3 comprises 15 residues. The germline V and J ends were trimmed by 2 bases and 0 bases, with 12 bases remaining between them. This CDR3 reads CASSLRQGNSYEQYF. The CDR3 DNA reads as TGCGCCAGCAGCTTAAGGCAGGGGAACTCCTACGAGCAGTACTTC.

V usage is TRBV28 and J usage is TRBJ2-1; D is possibly TRBD1 (5 bases). Trimming took 4 bases from V and 10 from J, leaving 17 bases between them. This CDR3 spans 14 amino acids. Germline V gene sequence: CDR1 MDHEN, CDR2 SYDVKM. CDR3 bases: TGTGCCAGCAGTTATACAGGCCCGGGTGGAGAGCAGTTCTTC. Protein sequence: CASSYTGPGGEQFF.

The chain uses TRBV5-1 and TRBJ1-1; D not certain. The CDR3 extends over 14 amino acids. Per the germline V gene, CDR1 is SGHRS and CDR2 is YFSETQ. V lost 0 bases to trimming and J lost 5 bases, with 11 bases between them. The CDR3 is CASSLALEGTEAFF. CDR3 DNA sequence: TGCGCCAGCAGCTTGGCTTTGGAAGGGACTGAAGCTTTCTTT.

The rearrangement joins TRBV10-1 to TRBJ2-2; 13 bases map to TRBD2. In germline, CDR1 is WNHNN, CDR2 SYGVQD (reference sequence). The CDR3 spans 15 residues. With 5 bases clipped from V and 4 bases from J, the junction kept 1 base outside the gene matches. CDR3 DNA: TGCGCCAGCAGTACTAGCGGGAGGGCCACCGGGGAGCTGTTTTTT. It encodes CASSTSGRATGELFF.

The genes are TRBV5-1 and TRBJ1-3, with D possibly TRBD1 on 6 matching bases. The CDR3 covers 15 residues. V lost 4 bases and J lost 4, with 15 bases in between. Germline values: CDR1 SGHRS, CDR2 YFSETQ. The CDR3 sequence is CASSGTGLLGNTIYF. CDR3 bases: TGCGCCAGCAGCGGAACAGGGTTATTGGGAAACACCATATATTTT.

V is TRBV4-3 and J is TRBJ1-2; possible D gene TRBD1, 6 bases. Germline V gene lookup returns CDR1 LGHNA and CDR2 YSLEER. This CDR3 comprises 13 residues. V was clipped by 4 bases and J by 9 bases, with 15 bases between them. CDR3 nucleotides: TGCGCCAGCAGCCCCGGGGTCAGGGGTCGCTACACCTTC. Translated: CASSPGVRGRYTF.

V is TRBV6-6 and J is TRBJ1-1; 8 bases are shared with TRBD1. Germline V gene data show CDR1 as MNHNY and CDR2 as SVGAGI (reference sequence). V shed 6 bases, J shed 4 bases, and the junction held 4 bases outside the gene matches. The CDR3 runs 13 residues. The CDR3 region is CASRQQGGTEAFF. The CDR3 DNA reads as TGTGCCAGCAGACAACAGGGGGGCACTGAAGCTTTCTTT.

A note on this clone: This CDR3 is also generated by other DNA sequences in the sample. The V and J genes are TRBV5-1 and TRBJ1-1; D might be TRBD1 (5 bases). Germline V CDR1 and CDR2: SGHRS, YFSETQ. The germline V and J ends were trimmed by 1 base and 3 bases, with 7 bases remaining between them. The CDR3 is made up of 13 amino acids. CDR3 residues: CASSLTGYTEAFF. CDR3 DNA: TGCGCCAGCAGCTTGACAGGCTACACTGAAGCTTTCTTT.

This sequence joins TRBV27 and TRBJ2-3, with TRBD2 matching 9 bases. V gave up 6 bases and J gave up 2 bases; unmatched junction bases: 21. The germline V gene has CDR1 MNHEY and CDR2 SMNVEV (reference sequence). The CDR3 is 20 amino acids. This chain's CDR3 is CASRLATALAGMGVTDTQYF. The CDR3 DNA reads TGTGCCAGCAGACTCGCGACAGCTCTAGCGGGAATGGGAGTCACAGATACGCAGTATTTT.

This sequence joins TRBV27 and TRBJ2-7, with no clear D. Germline CDR1 is MNHEY and CDR2 is SMNVEV (reference sequence). This CDR3 is built from 14 residues. V lost 6 bases and J lost 2, with 14 bases in between. For the CDR3, the DNA is TGTGCCAGCAGGCCTATGAATTCTCCCTACGAGCAGTACTTC. Its protein is CASRPMNSPYEQYF.

The chain carries TRBV7-9 and TRBJ2-7; TRBD1 agrees at 7 bases. This CDR3 comprises 15 residues. V trimming: 0 bases; J trimming: 2 bases; junction bases outside the gene matches: 4. In germline, CDR1 is SEHNR, CDR2 FQNEAQ (reference sequence). The CDR3 is CASSLADRPPYEQYF. CDR3 DNA sequence: TGTGCCAGCAGCTTAGCGGACAGGCCTCCCTACGAGCAGTACTTC.

This clone was picked up a small number of times. The V and J genes are TRBV29-1 and TRBJ1-2; D is unclear. Trimming removed 7 bases at V and 6 bases at J, with 12 bases between. The CDR3 is 11 amino acids. Germline V lookup: CDR1 SQVTM, CDR2 ANQGSEA. In DNA form, the CDR3 reads TGCAGCGCCGGACGAAGGAATGGCTACACCTTC. Translating it yields CSAGRRNGYTF.

The V and J genes are TRBV2 and TRBJ2-7; D might be TRBD1 (6 bases). CDR3 length: 12 residues. V was pared by 9 bases and J by 2 bases, with 11 bases between. Germline-derived CDR1 and CDR2 are SNHLY and FYNNEI. For the CDR3, the DNA is TGTGCCAGGGGGACAAATACCTACGAGCAGTACTTC. Translated: CARGTNTYEQYF.

The CDR3 sequence is CASSQVWQETNLNYGYTF. CDR3 coding DNA: TGTGCCAGCAGCCAAGTTTGGCAGGAAACAAACCTTAACTATGGCTACACCTTC. The gene calls are TRBV4-2 and TRBJ1-2; D gene uncertain. CDR1 is LGHNA, CDR2 YNFKEQ, per germline. The ends were cut back, 1 base at V and 1 base at J, with 19 bases in the middle. CDR3 length: 18 amino acids.

The chain has TRBV5-1 and TRBJ2-7; D could derive from TRBD1 or TRBD2 (5 bases each). The CDR3 has 14 residues. The V end lost 4 bases, the J end lost 7 bases, and 18 bases lay between the germline ends. Germline V gene sequence: CDR1 SGHRS, CDR2 YFSETQ. The CDR3 is CASSPGTLPGEQYF. The CDR3 nucleotides are TGCGCCAGCAGCCCCGGGACCCTACCCGGGGAGCAGTACTTC.

CDR3: CASSNGRNYGYTF. For the CDR3, the DNA is TGTGCCAGTAGTAACGGCAGAAACTATGGCTACACCTTC. The chain recombines TRBV19 with TRBJ1-2; D ambiguous. Deletions cut 4 bases from V and 2 bases from J, with 8 bases between. The CDR3 spans 13 residues. CDR1 and CDR2 (germline): LNHDA, SQIVND (reference sequence).

The CDR3 sequence: CASSIGTGGILDTQYF. The CDR3 nucleotides are TGCGCCAGCAGCATCGGGACAGGGGGCATTCTTGATACGCAGTATTTT. J is TRBJ2-3 and V is TRBV5-1; 12 nucleotides match TRBD1. V shed 4 bases and J 6 bases; nucleotides not matched to a gene: 9. The germline CDR1 and CDR2 sequences are SGHRS and YFSETQ. The CDR3 loop spans 16 amino acids.

The chain uses TRBV7-2 and TRBJ1-2; D gene unclear. This CDR3 has 15 residues. Germline CDR1 SGHTA, CDR2 FQGNSA. Trimming pared 0 bases from V and 9 bases from J, leaving 17 bases between. The CDR3 region is CASSLAPWGENSYTF. For the CDR3, the DNA is TGTGCCAGCAGCTTAGCCCCTTGGGGTGAGAATAGCTACACCTTC.

The genes are TRBV6-5 and TRBJ1-1; possible D gene TRBD1, 5 bases. The germline V gene has CDR1 MNHEY and CDR2 SVGAGI. This CDR3 comprises 15 residues. Trimming took off 6 bases at V and 2 bases at J, with 16 bases between the two ends. CDR3 coding DNA: TGTGCCAGCAGCGAGGGACTGGGAGGTAACACTGAAGCTTTCTTT. Its translation is CASSEGLGGNTEAFF.

This chain connects TRBV5-6 to TRBJ1-2; D remains ambiguous. The germline CDR1 and CDR2 sequences are SGHDT and YYEEEE. V gave up 4 bases and J gave up 4 bases, with 26 bases separating them. This CDR3 is built from 18 residues. CDR3 nucleotide sequence: TGTGCCAGCAGCCCCGATTACCAGGAAGGATACGGAAGCTATGGCTACACCTTC. Protein: CASSPDYQEGYGSYGYTF.

The chain employs TRBV4-1 and TRBJ2-5, with a possible D match to TRBD2 (6 bases). The V gene lost 3 bases and the J gene lost 6 bases, with 11 bases spanning the gap. The V gene's germline CDR1 is MGHRA and CDR2 YSYEKL. The CDR3 length is 13 residues. The DNA for the CDR3 is TGCGCCAGCAGCCAGGGACTTGACCAGACCCAGTACTTC. Translating it yields CASSQGLDQTQYF.